This TCR beta chain was sequenced during a study of type 1 and type 2 diabetes patients (TCRdb year 2016). About the full investigation: Recruited in China, the cohort was made up of 8 to 10 type 1 diabetes patients, four type 2 diabetes patients and six nondiabetic controls. Throughout the study, CD4 or CD8 MicroBeads on MACS columns were used to positively select CD4+ and CD8+ T cells from PBMCs. Altogether, fewer than 20,000,000 paired-end reads were produced across the whole study. The study profiled TCRbeta repertoires by high-throughput sequencing to compare type 1 diabetes, type 2 diabetes and nondiabetic individuals. Type 2 diabetes patients served as a disease comparison group for the type 1 diabetes patients. Comparing approximately 20-cycle and 25-cycle amplification showed similar V gene usage, suggesting similar primer efficiencies and random PCR bias. TCRbeta libraries were sequenced paired-end on Illumina HiSeq 2000 or MiSeq instruments.

What the study reported, not specific to this receptor: Since just a limited number of T2D and control samples were sequenced, some T1D-only HECs might also appear in more T2D or control samples. Type 2 diabetes and control samples had highly correlated V and J gene usage patterns, with an average between-sample correlation of around 0.97. Type 2 diabetes patients had few highly-expanded CD4+ clones, median one, accounting for a median approximately 3.8% of reads. The study groups were not matched for age and gender, which could bias interpretation. Type 2 diabetes repertoires showed high diversity, significantly greater than type 1 diabetes repertoires in both CD4+ and CD8+ T cells.

All diabetic patients met standard classification criteria for type 1 or type 2 diabetes, with glucose and C-peptide assessed by WHO-recommended methods. Donors were excluded if they had other autoimmune diseases or infections within the previous four weeks. From each participant, 9.5 to 10 milliliters of peripheral blood were collected. LymphoPrep density separation was used to isolate PBMCs. Sequencing was performed on an Illumina MiSeq. Genomic DNA from sorted T cell subsets was used as template for TCRbeta CDR3 amplification. The TCRbeta CDR3 region was amplified by multiplex PCR using 30 forward and 13 reverse primers. PCR products were purified with AMPure XP beads, then indices and adaptors were added in a second roughly 25-cycle PCR. Before sequencing, the libraries were purified from gel with the QIAquick Gel Extraction Kit. The authors' analysis ran thus. Paired-end reads were merged with FLASH and aligned to IMGT V, D and J germline references using IgBLAST. Reads with below 70% alignment identity to germline references were discarded, leaving around 12,000,000 reads study-wide. IMGT definitions were followed to assign CDR3 boundaries, reading frame and productivity. Highly-expanded clones were defined as clones at or above 1% of reads, and diversity was measured by normalized Shannon entropy. Unpaired two-tailed t-tests were used to test for differences in Shannon entropy between groups. The raw public data were reprocessed by TCRdb itself: fastp quality trimming at Q25, MiXCR clonotype calling, in-frame beta chains only. CDR3 protein duplicates are merged, each entry listing the most common genes and DNA. These V and J calls derive from TCRdb rather than the authors' analysis. The sample profile shows under 300,000 distinct CDR3 sequences; around 47% of them were found once. Of the sample, approximately 13% falls within the top ten clones.

There are 14 amino acids in the CDR3, from cysteine to phenylalanine inclusive. Here the CDR3 DNA is all that survives: 42 bases in frame from base 1. CDR1 and CDR2 (MNHEY, SMNVEV) derive from the germline V gene (reference sequence). V was cut back by 0 bases and J by 3 bases, leaving a gap of 7 bases between them. A remark on this clonotype: Its antigen is still unknown. It has no much larger one-base neighbor in the sample; base qualities were not kept.

Sequenced sample: peripheral blood mononuclear cells (PBMCs). The chain links TRBV27 with TRBJ2-3; there is no confident call for the D gene. The source is a man aged 18 to 29 with type 2 diabetes. DNA sequence: TGTGCCAGCAGTTTATCGGGTACGACAGATACGCAGTATTTT. This translates into CASSLSGTTDTQYF.